This TCR beta chain was profiled in a study of blood T cell repertoires in COVID-19. Study-level information: The analysed material was cDNA or gDNA that came from T cells, B-cell-depleted T cells, or PBMCs.

Some clones are missing from TCRdb's copy, which holds only in-frame ones; the method was immunoSEQ multiplex PCR. The table includes about 250,000 clones, 80% to 90% detected once. This TCR was recovered from a middle-aged man who had recovered from COVID-19. Sequenced sample: PBMCs or T cells enriched from blood (not recorded which).

This CDR3 is CASRSGVTEAFF. In DNA, the CDR3 is TGTGCCAGCAGATCAGGGGTTACTGAAGCTTTCTTT. V and J are TRBV12-3 or TRBV12-4 and TRBJ1-1, with D possibly TRBD1 on 6 matching bases. CDR3 size: 12 residues. V lost 6 bases, J lost 5 bases, and 10 bases lay in between.